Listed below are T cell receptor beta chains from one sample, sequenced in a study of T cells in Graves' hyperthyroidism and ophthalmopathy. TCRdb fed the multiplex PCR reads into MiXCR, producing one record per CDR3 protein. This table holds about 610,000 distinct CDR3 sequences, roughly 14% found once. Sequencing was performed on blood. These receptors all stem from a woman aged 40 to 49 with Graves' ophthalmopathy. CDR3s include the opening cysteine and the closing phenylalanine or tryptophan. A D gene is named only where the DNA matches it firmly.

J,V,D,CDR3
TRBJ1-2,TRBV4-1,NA,CASSQVPRDGYGYTF
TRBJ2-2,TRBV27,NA,CASSFQTANTGELFF
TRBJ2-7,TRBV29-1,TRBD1,CSVLDRGLKYEQYF
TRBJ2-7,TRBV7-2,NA,CASSLWRDSLYF
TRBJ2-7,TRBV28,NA,CASSSGDGRYEQYF
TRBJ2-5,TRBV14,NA,CASSHGRGETQYF
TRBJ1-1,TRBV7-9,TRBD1,CASSSGQPNTEAFF
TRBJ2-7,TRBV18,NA,CASSPTDTRASYEQYF
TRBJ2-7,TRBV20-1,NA,CSASPIVYEQYF
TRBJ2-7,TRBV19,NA,CASSIEGPEEAQEQYF
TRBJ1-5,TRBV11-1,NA,CASSKGQPYSNQPQHF
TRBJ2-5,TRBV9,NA,CASSVAGAHRQETQYF
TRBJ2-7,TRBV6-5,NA,CASRYKRSETYEQYF
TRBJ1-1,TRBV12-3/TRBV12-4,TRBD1,CASSAGQANTEAFF
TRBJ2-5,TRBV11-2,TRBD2,CASSPNHPSGRQDQETQYF
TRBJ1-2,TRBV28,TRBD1,CASSGQGPNYGYTF
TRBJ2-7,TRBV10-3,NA,CAISVDTNSYEQYF
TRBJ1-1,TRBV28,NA,CASSKFPMNTEAFF
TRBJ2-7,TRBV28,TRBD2,CASSRDYVSYEQYF
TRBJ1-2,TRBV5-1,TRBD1,CASSPGTEGNGYTF
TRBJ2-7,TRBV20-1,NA,CSASPPGRASYEQYF
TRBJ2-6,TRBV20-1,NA,CSASPGANVLTF
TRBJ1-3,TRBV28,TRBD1,CARQIPTGAGNTIYF
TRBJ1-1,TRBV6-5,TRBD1,CASSYPTGQPNTEAFF
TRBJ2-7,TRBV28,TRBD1,CASSFSETGTEFYEQYF
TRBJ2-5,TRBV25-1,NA,CASSELTGLEETQYF
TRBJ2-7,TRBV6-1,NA,CASTLAREGEQYF
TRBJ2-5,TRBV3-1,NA,CASSSHGRSREETQYF
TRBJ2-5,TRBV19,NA,CASSSVAQQETQYF
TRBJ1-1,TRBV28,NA,CASSQPGRMNTEAFF
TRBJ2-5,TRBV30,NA,CAWSLGLAETQYF